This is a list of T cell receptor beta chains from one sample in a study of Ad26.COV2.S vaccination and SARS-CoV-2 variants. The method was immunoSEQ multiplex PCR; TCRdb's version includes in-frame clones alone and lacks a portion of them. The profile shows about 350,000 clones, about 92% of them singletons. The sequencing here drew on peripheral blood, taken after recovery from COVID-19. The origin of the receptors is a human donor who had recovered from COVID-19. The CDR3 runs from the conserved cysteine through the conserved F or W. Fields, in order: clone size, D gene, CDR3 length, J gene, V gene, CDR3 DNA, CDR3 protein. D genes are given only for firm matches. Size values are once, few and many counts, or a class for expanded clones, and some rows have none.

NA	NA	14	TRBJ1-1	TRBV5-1	TGCGCCAGCAGCTCCTCCCCAGGTGGGGCTGAAGCTTTCTTT	CASSSSPGGAEAFF
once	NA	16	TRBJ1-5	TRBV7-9	TGTGCCAGCAGCTCAGCGCGTCTGGGGAGCAATCAGCCCCAGCATTTT	CASSSARLGSNQPQHF
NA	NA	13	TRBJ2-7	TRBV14	TGTGCCAGCAGCCGGACACCAGCCTACGAGCAGTACTTC	CASSRTPAYEQYF
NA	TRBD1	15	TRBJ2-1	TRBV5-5	TGTGCCAGCAGCACCGAAGACAGGGGATACAATGAGCAGTTCTTC	CASSTEDRGYNEQFF
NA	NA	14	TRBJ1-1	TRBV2	TGTGCCAGCAGTGAAAACCCCTCAATCACTGAAGCTTTCTTT	CASSENPSITEAFF
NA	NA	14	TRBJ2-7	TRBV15	TGTGCCACCAGCATAGGGACGGGAGCCTACGAGCAGTACTTC	CATSIGTGAYEQYF
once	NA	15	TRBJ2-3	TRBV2	TGTGCCAGCAGGGACGGGGTGGGTCGCACAGATACGCAGTATTTT	CASRDGVGRTDTQYF
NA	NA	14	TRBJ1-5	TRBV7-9	TGTGCCAGCAGCTCTGACTCTAGCAATCAGCCCCAGCATTTT	CASSSDSSNQPQHF
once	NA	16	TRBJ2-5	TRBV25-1	TGTGCCAGCAGTGAACCCCGGGCAGGGGTGGCAGAGACCCAGTACTTC	CASSEPRAGVAETQYF
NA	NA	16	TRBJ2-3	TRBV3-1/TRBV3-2	TGTGCCAGCAGCCAAGATTCGGGTATCTCGGGGGATACGCAGTATTTT	CASSQDSGISGDTQYF
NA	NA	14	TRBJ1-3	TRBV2	TGTGCCAGCAGTGACGTGTCCGCTGGAAACACCATATATTTT	CASSDVSAGNTIYF
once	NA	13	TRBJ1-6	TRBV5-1	TGCGCCAGCAGCTCCACGTATAATTCACCCCTCCACTTT	CASSSTYNSPLHF
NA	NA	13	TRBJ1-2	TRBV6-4	TGTGCCAGCAGCCCCGGGGGGACGGGCGGCTACACCTTC	CASSPGGTGGYTF
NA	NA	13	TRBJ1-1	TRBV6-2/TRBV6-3	TGTGCCAGCAGTTATGCAGGGGTCACTGAAGCTTTCTTT	CASSYAGVTEAFF
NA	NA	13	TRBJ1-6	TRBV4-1	TGCGCCAGCAGCCAAGACCGAAATTCACCCCTCCACTTT	CASSQDRNSPLHF
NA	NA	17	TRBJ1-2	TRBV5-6	TGTGCCAGCAGCTTGGGGTCTTGGGGCAGGGCGAACTATGGCTACACCTTC	CASSLGSWGRANYGYTF
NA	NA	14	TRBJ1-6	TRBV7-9	TGTGCCAGCAGCTTAGGCGACAGGACGGCGCCCCTCCACTTT	CASSLGDRTAPLHF
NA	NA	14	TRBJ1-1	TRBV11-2	TGTGCCAGCAGCTTTGGGGGGGTGAAAACTGAAGCTTTCTTT	CASSFGGVKTEAFF
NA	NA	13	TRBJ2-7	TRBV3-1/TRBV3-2	TGTGCCAGCAGCCAAGGCGGGGTCTACGAGCAGTACTTC	CASSQGGVYEQYF